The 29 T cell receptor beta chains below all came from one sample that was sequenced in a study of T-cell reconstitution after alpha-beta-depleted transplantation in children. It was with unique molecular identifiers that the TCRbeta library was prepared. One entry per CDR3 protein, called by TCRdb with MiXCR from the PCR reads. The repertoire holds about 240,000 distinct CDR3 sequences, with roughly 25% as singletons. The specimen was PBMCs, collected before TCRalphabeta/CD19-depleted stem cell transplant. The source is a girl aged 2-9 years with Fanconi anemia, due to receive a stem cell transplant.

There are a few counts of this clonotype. DNA of the CDR3: TGCAGCGTTGAGGGCGGGGGGAAGATAGGCTCTGGGGCCAACGTCCTGACTTTC. The encoded protein is CSVEGGGKIGSGANVLTF. The V and J genes are TRBV29-1 and TRBJ2-6; 8 bases are a match to TRBD2. The CDR3 totals 18 residues. Germline values: CDR1 SQVTM, CDR2 ANQGSEA. Trimming cost V 3 bases and J 0 bases; bases outside gene matches: 10.

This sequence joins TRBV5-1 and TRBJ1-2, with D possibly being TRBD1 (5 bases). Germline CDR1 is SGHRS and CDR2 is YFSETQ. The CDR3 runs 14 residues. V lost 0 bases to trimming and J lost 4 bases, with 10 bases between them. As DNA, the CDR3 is TGCGCCAGCAGCTTGGGAGGGACGACCTATGGCTACACCTTC. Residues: CASSLGGTTYGYTF.

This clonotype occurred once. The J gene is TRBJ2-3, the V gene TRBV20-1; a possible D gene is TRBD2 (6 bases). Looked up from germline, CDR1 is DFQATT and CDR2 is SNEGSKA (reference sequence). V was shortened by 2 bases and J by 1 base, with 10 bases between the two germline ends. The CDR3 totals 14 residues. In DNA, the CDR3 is TGCAGTGCTAGACATGTAGCGGGCACAGATACGCAGTATTTT. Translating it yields CSARHVAGTDTQYF.

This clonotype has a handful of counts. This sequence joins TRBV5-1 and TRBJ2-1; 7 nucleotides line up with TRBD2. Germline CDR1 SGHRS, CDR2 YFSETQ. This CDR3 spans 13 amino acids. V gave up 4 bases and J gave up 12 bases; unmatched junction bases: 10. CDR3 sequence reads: CASSTGLWGGQFF. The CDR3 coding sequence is TGCGCCAGCAGCACTGGCCTATGGGGGGGGCAGTTCTTC.

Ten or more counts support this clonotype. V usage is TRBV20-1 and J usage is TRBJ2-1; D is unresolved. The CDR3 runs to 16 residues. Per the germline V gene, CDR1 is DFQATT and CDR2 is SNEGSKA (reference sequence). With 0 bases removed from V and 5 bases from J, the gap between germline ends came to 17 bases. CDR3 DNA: TGCAGTGCTAGAGATGGCCGACCGATAATTAACAATGAGCAGTTCTTC. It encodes CSARDGRPIINNEQFF.

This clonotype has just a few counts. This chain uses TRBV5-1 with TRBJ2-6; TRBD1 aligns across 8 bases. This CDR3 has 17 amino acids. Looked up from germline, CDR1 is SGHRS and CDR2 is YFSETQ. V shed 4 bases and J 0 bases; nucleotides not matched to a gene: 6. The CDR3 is CASSPTGDLSGANVLTF. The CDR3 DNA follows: TGCGCCAGCAGCCCGACAGGGGATCTCTCTGGGGCCAACGTCCTGACTTTC.

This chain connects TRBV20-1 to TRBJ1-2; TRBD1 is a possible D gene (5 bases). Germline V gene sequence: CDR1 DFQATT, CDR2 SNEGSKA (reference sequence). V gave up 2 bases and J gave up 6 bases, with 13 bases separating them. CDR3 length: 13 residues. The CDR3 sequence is CSARIPGRDGYTF. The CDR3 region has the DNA TGCAGTGCTAGAATCCCAGGGAGGGATGGCTACACCTTC.

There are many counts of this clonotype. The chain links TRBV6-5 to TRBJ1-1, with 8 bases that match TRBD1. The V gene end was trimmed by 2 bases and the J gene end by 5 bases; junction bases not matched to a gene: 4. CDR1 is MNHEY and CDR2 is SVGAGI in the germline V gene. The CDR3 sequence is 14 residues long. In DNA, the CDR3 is TGTGCCAGCAGTTACCGTGACAGGGGAACTGAAGCTTTCTTT. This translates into CASSYRDRGTEAFF.

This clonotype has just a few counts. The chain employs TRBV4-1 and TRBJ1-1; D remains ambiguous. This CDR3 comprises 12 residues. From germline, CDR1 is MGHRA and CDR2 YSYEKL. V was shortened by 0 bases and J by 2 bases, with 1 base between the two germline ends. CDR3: CASSQDNTEAFF. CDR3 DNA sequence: TGCGCCAGCAGCCAAGACAACACTGAAGCTTTCTTT.

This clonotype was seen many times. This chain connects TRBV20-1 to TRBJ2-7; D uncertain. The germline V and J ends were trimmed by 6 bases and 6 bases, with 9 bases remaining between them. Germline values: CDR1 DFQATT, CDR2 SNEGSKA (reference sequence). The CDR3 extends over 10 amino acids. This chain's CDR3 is CSAIAPEQYF. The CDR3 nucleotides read TGCAGTGCAATAGCCCCCGAGCAGTACTTC.

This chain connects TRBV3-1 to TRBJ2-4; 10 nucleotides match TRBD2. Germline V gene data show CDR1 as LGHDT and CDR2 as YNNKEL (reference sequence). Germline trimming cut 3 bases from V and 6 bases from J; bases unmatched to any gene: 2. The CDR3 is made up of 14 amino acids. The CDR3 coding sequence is TGTGCCAGCAGCCATACTAGCGGGGCAAACATTCAGTACTTC. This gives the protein CASSHTSGANIQYF.

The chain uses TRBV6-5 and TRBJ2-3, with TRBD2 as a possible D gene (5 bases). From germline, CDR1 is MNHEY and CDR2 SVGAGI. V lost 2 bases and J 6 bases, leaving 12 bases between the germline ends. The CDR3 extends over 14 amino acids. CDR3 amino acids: CASSYREKTDTQYF. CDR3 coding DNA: TGTGCCAGCAGTTACAGGGAGAAGACGGATACGCAGTATTTT.

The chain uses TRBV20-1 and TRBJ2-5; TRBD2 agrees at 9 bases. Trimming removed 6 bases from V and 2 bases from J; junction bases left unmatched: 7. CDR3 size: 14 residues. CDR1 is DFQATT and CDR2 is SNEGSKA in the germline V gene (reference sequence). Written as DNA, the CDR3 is TGCAGTGCACTAAGACTAGCGGCTCAAGAGACCCAGTACTTC. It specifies CSALRLAAQETQYF.

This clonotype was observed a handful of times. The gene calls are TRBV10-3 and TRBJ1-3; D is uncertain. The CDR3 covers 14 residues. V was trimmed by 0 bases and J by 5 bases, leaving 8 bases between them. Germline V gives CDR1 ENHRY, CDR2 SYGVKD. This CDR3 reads CAISESGVRNTIYF. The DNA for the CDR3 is TGTGCCATCAGTGAGTCGGGTGTCAGAAACACCATATATTTT.

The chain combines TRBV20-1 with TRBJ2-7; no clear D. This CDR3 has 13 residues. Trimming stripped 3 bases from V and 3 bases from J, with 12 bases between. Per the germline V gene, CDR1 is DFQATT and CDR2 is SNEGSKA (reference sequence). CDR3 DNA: TGCAGTGCTAGCACCGCCGGCAGCTACGAGCAGTACTTC. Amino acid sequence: CSASTAGSYEQYF.

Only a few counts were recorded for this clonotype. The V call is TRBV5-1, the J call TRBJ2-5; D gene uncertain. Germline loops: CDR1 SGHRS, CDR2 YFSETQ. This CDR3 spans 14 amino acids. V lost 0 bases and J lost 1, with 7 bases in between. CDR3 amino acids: CASSLGVTQETQYF. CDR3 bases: TGCGCCAGCAGCTTGGGGGTCACCCAAGAGACCCAGTACTTC.

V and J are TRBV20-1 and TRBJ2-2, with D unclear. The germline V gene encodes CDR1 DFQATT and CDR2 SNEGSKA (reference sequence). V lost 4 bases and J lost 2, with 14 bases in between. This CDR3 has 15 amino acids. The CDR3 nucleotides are TGCAGTGCTAACCCCCGGGTCTTAAACACCGGGGAGCTGTTTTTT. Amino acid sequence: CSANPRVLNTGELFF.

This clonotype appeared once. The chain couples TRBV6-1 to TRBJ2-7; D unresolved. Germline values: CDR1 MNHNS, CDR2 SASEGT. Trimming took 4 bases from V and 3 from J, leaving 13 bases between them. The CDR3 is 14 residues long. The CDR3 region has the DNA TGTGCCAGCAGTGCGACGGACCAGTTCTACGAGCAGTACTTC. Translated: CASSATDQFYEQYF.

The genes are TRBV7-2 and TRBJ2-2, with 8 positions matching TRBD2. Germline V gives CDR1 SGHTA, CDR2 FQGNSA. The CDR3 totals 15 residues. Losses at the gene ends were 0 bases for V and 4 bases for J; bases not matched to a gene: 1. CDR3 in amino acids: CASSLAAGGTGELFF. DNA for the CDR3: TGTGCCAGCAGCTTAGCTGCGGGGGGCACCGGGGAGCTGTTTTTT.

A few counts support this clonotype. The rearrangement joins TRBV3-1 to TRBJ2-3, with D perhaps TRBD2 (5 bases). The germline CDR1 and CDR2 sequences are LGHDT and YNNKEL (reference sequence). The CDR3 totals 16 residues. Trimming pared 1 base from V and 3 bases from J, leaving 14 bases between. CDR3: CASSQGVSPGTDTQYF. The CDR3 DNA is TGTGCCAGCAGCCAAGGAGTCTCACCGGGGACAGATACGCAGTATTTT.

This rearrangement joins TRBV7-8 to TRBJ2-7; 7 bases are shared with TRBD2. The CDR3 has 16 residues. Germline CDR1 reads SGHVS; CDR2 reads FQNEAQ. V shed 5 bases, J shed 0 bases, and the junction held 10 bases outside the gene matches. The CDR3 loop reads CASSPHSGWSSYEQYF. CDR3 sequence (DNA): TGTGCCAGCAGCCCCCATAGCGGGTGGAGCTCCTACGAGCAGTACTTC.

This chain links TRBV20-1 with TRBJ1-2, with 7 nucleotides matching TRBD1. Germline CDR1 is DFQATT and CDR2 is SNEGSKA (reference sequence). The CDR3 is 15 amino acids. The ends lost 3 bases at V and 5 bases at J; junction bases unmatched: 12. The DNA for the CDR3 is TGCAGTGCTAGGGCGCAACAGGGGCTCCCATATGGCTACACCTTC. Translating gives CSARAQQGLPYGYTF.

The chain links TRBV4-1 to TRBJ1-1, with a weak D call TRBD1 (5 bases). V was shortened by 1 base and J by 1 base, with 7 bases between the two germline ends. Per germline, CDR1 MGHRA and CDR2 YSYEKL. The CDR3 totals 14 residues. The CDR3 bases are TGCGCCAGCAGCCAAGTGGGGGGGAACACTGAAGCTTTCTTT. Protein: CASSQVGGNTEAFF.

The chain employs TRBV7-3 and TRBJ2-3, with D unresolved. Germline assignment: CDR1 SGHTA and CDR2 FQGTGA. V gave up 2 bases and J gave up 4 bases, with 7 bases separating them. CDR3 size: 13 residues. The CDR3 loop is CASSLWSSDTQYF. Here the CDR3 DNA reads TGTGCCAGCAGCTTATGGAGTTCAGATACGCAGTATTTT.

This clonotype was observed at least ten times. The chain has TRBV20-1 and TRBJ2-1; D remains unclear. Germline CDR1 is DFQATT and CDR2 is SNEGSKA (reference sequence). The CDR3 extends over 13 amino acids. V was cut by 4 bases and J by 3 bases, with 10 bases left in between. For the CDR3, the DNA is TGCAGTGCTACTAGTCCCAACTACAATGAGCAGTTCTTC. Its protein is CSATSPNYNEQFF.

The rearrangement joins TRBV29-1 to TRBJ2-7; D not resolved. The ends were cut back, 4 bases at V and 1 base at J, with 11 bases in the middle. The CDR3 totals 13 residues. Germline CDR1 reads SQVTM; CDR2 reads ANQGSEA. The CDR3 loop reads CSVVSGFSYEQYF. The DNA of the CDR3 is TGCAGCGTTGTATCCGGATTTTCCTACGAGCAGTACTTC.

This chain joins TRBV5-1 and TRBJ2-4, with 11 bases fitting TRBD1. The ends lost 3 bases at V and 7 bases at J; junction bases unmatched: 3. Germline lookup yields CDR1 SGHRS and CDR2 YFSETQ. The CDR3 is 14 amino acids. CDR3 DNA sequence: TGCGCCAGCAGCTCCGGGACAGGGGGGAACATTCAGTACTTC. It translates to CASSSGTGGNIQYF.

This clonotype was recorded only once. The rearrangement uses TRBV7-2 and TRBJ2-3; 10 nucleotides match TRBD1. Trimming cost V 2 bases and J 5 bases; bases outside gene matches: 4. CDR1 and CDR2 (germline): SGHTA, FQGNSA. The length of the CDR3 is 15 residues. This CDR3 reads CASSLRTGGIDTQYF. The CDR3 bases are TGTGCCAGCAGCTTAAGGACAGGGGGGATAGATACGCAGTATTTT.

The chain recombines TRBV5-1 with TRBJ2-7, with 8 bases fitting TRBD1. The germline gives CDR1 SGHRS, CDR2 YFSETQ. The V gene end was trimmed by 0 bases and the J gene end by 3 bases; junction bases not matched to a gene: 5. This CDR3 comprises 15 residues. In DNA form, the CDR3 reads TGCGCCAGCAGCTTGGAGGCAGGGGGCGGCTACGAGCAGTACTTC. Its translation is CASSLEAGGGYEQYF.